This T cell receptor beta chain was sequenced during a study of cytomegalovirus exposure and HLA in healthy donors (dated by TCRdb to the late 2010s). A note on the overall study: In an earlier analysis of under 750 of the donors, about 270 Gb of sequence data and some 100 million unique TCR beta sequences from 150 million to 200 million T cells were reported. Roughly 320 gigabases of sequencing data and around 80 million unique TCR sequences made up an early release that covered under 750 HLA-typed donors. Of the roughly 400 genotyped donors, about 84% fell in the genetic ancestry cluster associated with self-reported Caucasian donors. The study aimed to test whether signatures of past pathogen exposure could be identified by cataloging public T cell receptors. The study used immunosequencing to profile the T cell repertoires of approximately 690 subjects and linked those repertoires to cytomegalovirus serostatus. Along with the approximately 620-subject first cohort, a separate validation cohort of 120 different subjects was used. The study combined high-throughput TCR immunosequencing, statistical association of individual TCRs with disease status, and machine learning to predict cytomegalovirus infection status. To study patterns of TCR occurrence, a later analysis re-analyzed previously published TCR beta repertoires from several hundred donors and added high-resolution HLA genotyping. In the later analysis, no new phenotypic data were used to find candidate immune exposures; instead, reliance was placed on TCR beta sequences and their occurrence across donors. An earlier analysis of approximately 640 of the donors applied high-throughput TCR beta sequencing to assess whether each TCR beta V gene segment acted as functional or pseudogenic. Donor age, sex, ethnicity and CMV serostatus were compiled together with the repertoire data. In a later genetic analysis, genome-wide SNP genotypes for about three fifths of the 666 donors were used, and that subset was treated as a discovery cohort. All discovery cohort repertoires had been generated using a single sequencing platform. Both class I and class II loci were covered by HLA typing, at four-digit resolution. The number of typed donors differed by locus: roughly 629-640 for A, B, C, DRB1 and DQB1; approximately 540 for DQA1; fewer than 610 for DPA1; and 400 to 480 for DPB1. A few DR-DQ haplotypes were treated as single units for association and clustering because of strong linkage in the cohort. On average, 235,054 unique TCR beta nucleotide sequences were sequenced per donor among some 430 genotyped donors of the cohort, with about 19% of those sequences being non-productive. Here is what the overall study found, with its caveats: Cytomegalovirus status was reported to be diagnosed by the classifier with high specificity and sensitivity in both the original and validation cohorts. A cluster of highly shared sequence variants was judged likely to represent a technical artifact of the sequencing pipeline. The only immune exposure information available for the cohort was CMV serostatus. A later genetic analysis reported fewer N-insertions in productive TCRs among donors in an Asian-associated ancestry cluster than the approximately 700-donor mean. Three of the identified cytomegalovirus-associated TCR beta chains were confirmed in vitro to be specific for cytomegalovirus antigens. In an earlier analysis of 587 of the donors, most TCR beta V segments were observed in productive rearrangements about 90% or about 30% of the time, broadly matching IMGT annotations. This cohort had only TCR beta chains sequenced, and the lack of alpha or paired-chain data limited which features could be detected. Because some donors lacked HLA typing at each locus, the association tests relied only on the typed subset. A later analysis found that TCR association rates varied across HLA loci, with DRB1 alleles showing the most associated TCRs and HLA-C alleles the fewest. In a later analysis, HLA-associated TCR beta chains showed more clonal expansion and lower generation probabilities than non-associated chains that were equally common. A total of 150 or so TCR beta chains were listed by the study as associated with cytomegalovirus. In a later analysis, most CMV-associated TCR beta chains were found to appear HLA-restricted, with HLA associations seemingly driven largely by CMV exposure. According to a later analysis, parvovirus B19, influenza, CMV and Epstein-Barr virus appeared linked to several top co-occurrence clusters. While some public TCRs were present in many individuals, most TCR sequences turned up only very rarely across donors. A further reported finding was that TCR beta sequences accurately predicted the HLA-A and HLA-B alleles for most subjects in the first cohort. Presence/absence analyses assumed roughly uniform sequencing depth across donors, an assumption that may not hold. In a later analysis, about 17,000 TCR beta sequences were associated with specific HLA alleles at a false discovery rate of 0.05. When HLA alleles, especially DR and DQ, strongly co-occurred, TCR associations were difficult to assign to individual alleles. Because the 87-base-pair reads could not distinguish some IMGT-functional V segments, including TRBV6-2 and TRBV6-3, those segments were excluded. Correlated functional status among segregating V segments might reflect linkage disequilibrium, but an unknown experimental factor could not be ruled out. Because counts were too low, more than 15 rarely observed V segments, including chromosome 9 orphons, were left out of the earlier analysis of 587 of the donors. A later genetic analysis associated a missense DCLRE1C variant with V-gene and J-gene trimming of TCR beta chains, and an independent cohort replicated the association. According to the authors, the approach could potentially be generalized to other disease states and immunological phenotypes.

In total, just over 650 healthy bone marrow donors made up the cohort. At the time of sampling, all cohort members were nominally healthy, though unrecorded immune exposures were likely present. The donor tested CMV seronegative, placing the donor among the roughly 350 seronegative members of the cohort. A peripheral blood sample was collected from each donor, and TCR beta sequencing was performed on peripheral blood mononuclear cells. Genomic DNA extraction from the blood cell samples was performed with the Qiagen DNeasy Blood Extraction Kit. For this clone: The clone's antigen remains unknown. Base quality data are lacking; no much larger clone is found one base away.

The germline V gene yields SGHRS for CDR1 and YFSETQ for CDR2. The CDR3 sequence holds 15 residues, the cysteine and phenylalanine included. Only the CDR3 region is kept as DNA, spanning 45 bases read in frame from base 1. Here V drops 4 bases and J drops 2 bases, and the junction holds 5 bases not matched to any gene. Library preparation was by the immunoSEQ multiplex PCR assay. The multiplex PCR relied on a mix of 60 forward primers for TCR Vbeta segments and 13 reverse primers for TCR Jbeta segments. Amplification of the CDR3 region of rearranged TCR beta genes was performed with a multiplex PCR assay on genomic DNA. Amplified TCR beta libraries were sequenced as 87-base-pair reads on the Illumina HiSeq System. For the original study's pipeline: Across the 666 repertoires, a later analysis counted roughly 77 million unique TCR beta chains, roughly 11 million of which were shared by at least two donors. A nearest-neighbor algorithm error-corrected the raw reads and collapsed the reads into unique sequences, merging closely related sequences to remove PCR and sequencing errors. V, D and J gene segments were assigned by aligning CDR3 sequences to IMGT reference sequences. For a sequence to be retained, a match of at least six nucleotides was required to both a V gene segment and a J gene segment. A rearrangement was called productive if the CDR3 had no stop codons and remained in frame with V and J, and every other rearrangement was called non-productive. CDR3 was defined according to IMGT convention as the region running from the second conserved V-encoded cysteine to the conserved J-encoded phenylalanine. The earlier analysis of about 530 of the donors excluded any sequence lacking an unambiguous match to a single V gene segment. In an earlier analysis of roughly 500 of the donors, V segments were called functional above 56.7% productive rearrangements and were called segregating when the between-donor standard deviation exceeded 5%. A statistical classification framework was built to diagnose cytomegalovirus status from the catalog of TCR beta chain sequences. V and J gene assignment, in a later analysis, came from comparing TCR nucleotide sequences with IMGT/GENE-DB human TR gene sequences. A later analysis assigned CDR3 sequences and most-parsimonious VDJ recombination scenarios with the TCRdist pipeline. In a later analysis, each TCR beta chain was defined by its CDR3 amino acid sequence together with its V-gene family, and reads without a unique V-gene family were excluded. A later analysis removed 592 highly shared, low-generation-probability nucleotide sequences to deal with suspected cross-contamination and a sequencing artifact. In a later analysis, a clonal expansion index was calculated for each public chain from normalized within-repertoire ranks of inferred template counts. A later analysis computed generation probabilities with a VDJ recombination model fitted to out-of-frame rearrangements, and checked the results against IGoR. In a later analysis, hypergeometric tests were used to score TCR-TCR, TCR-HLA and TCR-CMV co-occurrence, with a repertoire-size bias correction applied to TCR pairs. False discovery rates were estimated in a later analysis by permuting HLA or CMV assignments 20 times. In a later analysis, co-occurring TCRs were grouped using DBSCAN, with TCRdist sequence similarity added in when clustering inside HLA-allele-positive subsets. Repertoires with fewer than 30,000 or more than 120,000 public chains, plus five repertoires with anomalous nucleotide sharing, were excluded from co-occurrence clustering. As stored in TCRdb, this immuneACCESS dataset retains in-frame rearrangements with V and J assigned. A fraction of the clones does not appear; measured against another copy, unresolved V genes explain less than half of the discrepancy, and the remainder lacks a known reason. V, J and clone size are those of that table, while D and trimming were read from the DNA. Across this sample there are 150,000 to 180,000 clones, with about four fifths seen only once. The top ten constitute around 2.8% of the sample.

The V and J genes are TRBV5-1 and TRBJ2-7; TRBD1 fits 11 bases in the junction. The source of this sequence is a man between 18 and 29 years old in good health and CMV-seronegative. Sequencing used PBMCs. The DNA sequence is given as TGCGCCAGCAGCCCAAGGACAGGGGGCCCCTACGAGCAGTACTTC. Its coded protein is CASSPRTGGPYEQYF.